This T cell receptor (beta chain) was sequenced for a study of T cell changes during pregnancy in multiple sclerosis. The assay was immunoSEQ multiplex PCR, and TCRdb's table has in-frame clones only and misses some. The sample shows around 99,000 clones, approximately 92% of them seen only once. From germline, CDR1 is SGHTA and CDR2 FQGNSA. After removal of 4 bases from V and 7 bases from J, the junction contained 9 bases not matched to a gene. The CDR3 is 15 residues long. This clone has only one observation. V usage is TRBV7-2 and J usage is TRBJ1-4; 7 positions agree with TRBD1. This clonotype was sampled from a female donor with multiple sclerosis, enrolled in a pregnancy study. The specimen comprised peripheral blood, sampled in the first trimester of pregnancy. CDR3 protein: CASSSTRGRSEKLFF. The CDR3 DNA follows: TGTGCCAGCAGCTCCACTAGGGGGCGCAGTGAAAAACTGTTTTTT.